This T cell receptor (beta chain) was found in a study of blood T cells in healthy people across ages. Study-wide results and limits: Donors of long life had a larger count of naive CD4+ cells and greater diversity than aged donors.

For the second PCR, which ran for about 7 to 11 cycles, a sample-barcoded 5' primer and a J-beta primer mix were used. Each cDNA molecule, via a template-switch adaptor with 12 random nucleotides, was tagged. MiXCR was run by TCRdb on the 5' RACE reads, yielding one entry per CDR3 protein. In the table there are 1.5 million to 2 million distinct CDR3 sequences, 28% of which are singletons. Trimming removed 6 bases from V and 6 bases from J, with 14 bases in between. The CDR3 runs to 14 residues. From germline, CDR1 is LNHNV and CDR2 YYDKDF (reference sequence). This clonotype was detected once. Its matching antigen is unknown.

The V and J genes are TRBV15 and TRBJ2-2, with a possible D match to TRBD1 (7 bases). The sample comprised blood. The receptor was derived from a woman in her 30s in good health. The CDR3: CATSRRGPAGELFF. Here the CDR3 DNA reads TGTGCCACCAGTAGGAGGGGGCCCGCCGGGGAGCTGTTTTTT.